The 5 T cell receptor beta chains below come from one sample, sequenced in a study of OX40 agonist ivuxolimab in advanced cancers. Assay: immunoSEQ multiplex PCR; the TCRdb copy retains only in-frame clones and omits some. This table holds tens of thousands of clones, 70% to 90% found once. The specimen was CD4+ or CD8+ T cells sorted from blood, collected in a trial of the OX40 agonist ivuxolimab. Every receptor here comes from an adult with an advanced solid tumor such as melanoma, head and neck, liver or kidney cancer.

The chain employs TRBV7-9 and TRBJ1-4; tentative D call: TRBD1 (5 bases). This CDR3 region has 16 residues. V dropped 6 bases and J dropped 0 bases, with 14 bases sitting between them. Germline V gene sequence: CDR1 SEHNR, CDR2 FQNEAQ (reference sequence). The chain's CDR3 is CASRRGHPATNEKLFF. As DNA, the CDR3 is TGTGCCAGCAGAAGAGGACACCCTGCAACTAATGAAAAACTGTTTTTT.

The gene calls are TRBV30 and TRBJ2-3; 8 bases align to TRBD2. The CDR3 consists of 14 residues. Trimming at V came to 5 bases and at J to 2 bases, leaving 6 bases not matched to a gene. Looked up from germline, CDR1 is GTSNPN and CDR2 is SVGIG (reference sequence). DNA of the CDR3: TGTGCCTGGTGGAGCGGGGGAAACACAGATACGCAGTATTTT. Translated, it gives CAWWSGGNTDTQYF.

The V and J genes are TRBV13 and TRBJ2-2; D not resolved. Trimming shortened V by 2 bases and J by 7 bases, and 8 bases separated the two germline ends. In germline, CDR1 is PRHDT, CDR2 FYEKMQ (reference sequence). The CDR3 is 13 residues long. CDR3 amino acids: CASSLSRNGELFF. Here the CDR3 DNA reads TGTGCCAGCAGCTTATCTCGCAACGGGGAGCTGTTTTTT.

This sequence joins TRBV4-1 and TRBJ2-5; possibly TRBD2 for D (6 bases). Germline CDR1 MGHRA, CDR2 YSYEKL. The CDR3 is 14 amino acids. Trimming left V 4 bases short and J 2 bases short, with 11 bases between. CDR3 loop: CASSPTGAQETQYF. The CDR3 DNA reads TGCGCCAGCAGCCCCACGGGAGCGCAAGAGACCCAGTACTTC.

The rearrangement joins TRBV9 to TRBJ2-3; tentative D call: TRBD2 (6 bases). From germline, CDR1 is SGDLS and CDR2 YYNGEE. The CDR3 is 14 residues long. The V end was cut by 0 bases, the J end by 4 bases, with 9 bases between. The CDR3 loop reads CASSVAGDADTQYF. For the CDR3, the DNA is TGTGCCAGCAGCGTAGCGGGGGACGCAGATACGCAGTATTTT.